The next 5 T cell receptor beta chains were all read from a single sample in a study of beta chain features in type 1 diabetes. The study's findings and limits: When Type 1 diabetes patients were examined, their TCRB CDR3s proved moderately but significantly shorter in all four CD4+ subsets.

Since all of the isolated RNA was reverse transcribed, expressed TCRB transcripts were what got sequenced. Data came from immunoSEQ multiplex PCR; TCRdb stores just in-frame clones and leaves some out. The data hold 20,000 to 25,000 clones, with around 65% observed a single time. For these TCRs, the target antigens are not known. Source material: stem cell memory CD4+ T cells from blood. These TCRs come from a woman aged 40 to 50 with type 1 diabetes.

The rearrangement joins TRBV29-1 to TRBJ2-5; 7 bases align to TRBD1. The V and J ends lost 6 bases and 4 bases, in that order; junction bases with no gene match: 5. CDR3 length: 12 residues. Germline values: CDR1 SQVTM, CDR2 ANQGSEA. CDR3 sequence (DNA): TGCAGCGTCGCAGGACAGGTAGAGACCCAGTACTTC. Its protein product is CSVAGQVETQYF.

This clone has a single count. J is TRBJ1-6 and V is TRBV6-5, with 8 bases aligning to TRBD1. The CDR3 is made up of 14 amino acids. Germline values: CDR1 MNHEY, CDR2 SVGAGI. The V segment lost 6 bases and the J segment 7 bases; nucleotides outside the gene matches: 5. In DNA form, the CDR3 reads TGTGCCAGCAGCCTCAACAGGGGGAATTCACCCCTCCACTTT. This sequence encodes CASSLNRGNSPLHF.

CDR3 nucleotide sequence: TGTGCCAGCAGTGAAAGGGAGGTCAGTCAGCCCCAGCATTTT. Its protein product is CASSEREVSQPQHF. This chain links TRBV2 with TRBJ1-5; D gene uncertain. The germline V gene encodes CDR1 SNHLY and CDR2 FYNNEI. V was cut by 2 bases and J by 6 bases, with 11 bases left in between. CDR3 size: 14 residues.

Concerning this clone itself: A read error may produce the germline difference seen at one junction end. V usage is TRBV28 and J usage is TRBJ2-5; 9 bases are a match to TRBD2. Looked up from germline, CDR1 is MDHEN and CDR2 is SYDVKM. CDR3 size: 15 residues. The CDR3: CASSVPLAGQGTQYF. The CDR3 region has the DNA TGTGCCAGCAGTGTCCCACTAGCGGGTCAAGGGACCCAGTACTTC.

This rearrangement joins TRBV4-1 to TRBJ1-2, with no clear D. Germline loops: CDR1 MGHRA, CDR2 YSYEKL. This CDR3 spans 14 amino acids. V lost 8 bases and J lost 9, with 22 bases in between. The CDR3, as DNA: TGCGCCAGCTCCAGCGCCGAGCGGGTATTTCGCTACACCTTC. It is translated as CASSSAERVFRYTF.